These 8 T cell receptor beta chains were all obtained from the same sample, sequenced in a study of cytomegalovirus exposure and HLA in healthy donors (dated by TCRdb to 2016 to 2017). Receptors were amplified or captured by the immunoSEQ multiplex PCR assay. TCRdb re-hosts the immuneACCESS table, in-frame sequences only. Its copies lack some clones; in the studies checked, an unresolved V gene accounts for under half of them, and the cause for the rest is not known. The sample table lists about 110,000 clones, almost 96% of them with a count of one. Together, the top ten hold about 0.7% of the sample. Sequenced: PBMCs. Receptors were obtained from a woman between 18 and 29 years old in good health and CMV-seronegative.

The V gene is TRBV7-9, the J gene TRBJ1-4, with 7 bases matching TRBD1. After removal of 5 bases from V and 4 bases from J, the junction contained 10 bases not matched to a gene. Germline loops: CDR1 SEHNR, CDR2 FQNEAQ (reference sequence). The CDR3 length is 16 residues. The CDR3 bases are TGTGCCAGCAGCGATTCTCGGGACAGAAGTAATGAAAAACTGTTTTTT. Amino acids: CASSDSRDRSNEKLFF.

The rearrangement uses TRBV6-5 and TRBJ1-6; 7 bases line up with TRBD1. This CDR3 spans 12 amino acids. The junction had 7 bases not matched to a gene; V was cut back by 10 bases and J by 10 bases. The V gene's germline CDR1 is MNHEY and CDR2 SVGAGI. The CDR3 DNA sequence: TGTGCCACCCGGACAGGAGCCTCACCCCTCCACTTT. Encoded protein: CATRTGASPLHF.

This clone was detected only once. The rearrangement uses TRBV28 and TRBJ2-7, with D hard to call. This CDR3 contains 13 residues. V gave up 6 bases and J gave up 3 bases, with 12 bases separating them. From germline, CDR1 is MDHEN and CDR2 SYDVKM. The CDR3 loop is CASRLARNYEQYF. In DNA form, the CDR3 reads TGTGCCAGCAGGTTGGCCAGGAACTACGAGCAGTACTTC.

This clone came up once. The chain joins TRBV6-1 to TRBJ2-3, with 7 bases that match TRBD1. V lost 7 bases and J lost 5; bases outside the gene matches: 9. CDR3 length: 14 residues. Germline V CDR1 and CDR2: MNHNS, SASEGT. The DNA for the CDR3 is TGTGCCAGCACCCGAGGGGGCATTGAAGATACGCAGTATTTT. Amino acid sequence: CASTRGGIEDTQYF.

J is TRBJ2-7 and V is TRBV7-2; D perhaps matches TRBD2 (6 bases). V dropped 1 base and J dropped 2 bases, with 12 bases sitting between them. This CDR3 comprises 15 residues. Per the germline V gene, CDR1 is SGHTA and CDR2 is FQGNSA. The CDR3 loop reads CASSLGLASTYEQYF. The CDR3 nucleotides read TGTGCCAGCAGCTTAGGGCTAGCGAGTACCTACGAGCAGTACTTC.

The gene calls are TRBV6-4 and TRBJ2-2; D is uncertain. Germline CDR1 MRHNA, CDR2 SNTAGT. Trimming pared 5 bases from V and 3 bases from J, leaving 7 bases between. This CDR3 is 13 amino acids long. The CDR3 reads CASSSEDTGELFF. As DNA, the CDR3 is TGTGCCAGCAGTTCAGAAGACACCGGGGAGCTGTTTTTT.

This sequence joins TRBV6-4 and TRBJ1-5; no clear D gene. CDR1 and CDR2 from the germline V gene are MRHNA and SNTAGT. The CDR3 consists of 13 residues. The V end lost 6 bases, the J end lost 5 bases, and 11 bases lay between the germline ends. The CDR3 loop is CASSAEGDQPQHF. The DNA for the CDR3 is TGTGCCAGCAGCGCCGAGGGTGATCAGCCCCAGCATTTT.

The chain links TRBV6-1 to TRBJ1-2, with a weak D call TRBD1 (5 bases). The CDR3 covers 12 residues. Per germline, CDR1 MNHNS and CDR2 SASEGT. Trimming left V 7 bases short and J 4 bases short, with 10 bases between. The CDR3 nucleotides are TGTGCCAGCACCCCCCAGGGCTATGGCTACACCTTC. Translation gives CASTPQGYGYTF.